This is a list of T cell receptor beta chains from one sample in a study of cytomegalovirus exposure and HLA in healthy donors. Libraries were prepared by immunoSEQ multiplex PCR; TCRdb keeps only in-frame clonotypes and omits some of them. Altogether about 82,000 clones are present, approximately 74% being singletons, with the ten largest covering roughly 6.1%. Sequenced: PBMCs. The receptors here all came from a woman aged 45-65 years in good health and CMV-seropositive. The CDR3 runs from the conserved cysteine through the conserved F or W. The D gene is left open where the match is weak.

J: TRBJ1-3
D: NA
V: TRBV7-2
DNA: TGTGCCAGCACCATTGACTCCGCTGGAAACACCATATATTTT
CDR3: CASTIDSAGNTIYF

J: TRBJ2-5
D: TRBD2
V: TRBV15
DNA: TGTGCCACCAGCAGAGGGCGGGAGGGACTCCAAGAGACCCAGTACTTC
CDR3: CATSRGREGLQETQYF

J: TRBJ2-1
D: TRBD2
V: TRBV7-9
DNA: TGTGCCAGCAGCAAGACCGCAGCGGGAGCAGGGTACAATGAGCAGTTCTTC
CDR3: CASSKTAAGAGYNEQFF

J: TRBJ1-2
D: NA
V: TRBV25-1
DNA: TGTGCCAGCAGTGAATCCCTTAACTATGGCTACACCTTC
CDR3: CASSESLNYGYTF

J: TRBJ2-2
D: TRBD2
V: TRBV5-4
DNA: TGTGCCAGCAGCCTGGGGCGGGAGACCTCGTTTGGGGAGCTGTTTTTT
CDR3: CASSLGRETSFGELFF

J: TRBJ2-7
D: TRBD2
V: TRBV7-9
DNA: TGTGCCAGCAGCTTAGTGTCCGGACTAGCGGGAGTCGAGCAGTACTTC
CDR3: CASSLVSGLAGVEQYF

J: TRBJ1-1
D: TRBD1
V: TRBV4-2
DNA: TGTGCCAGCAGCCAGCCTGGACAGGGGGGGCCTGAAGCTTTCTTT
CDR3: CASSQPGQGGPEAFF

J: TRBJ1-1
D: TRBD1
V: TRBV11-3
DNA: TGTGCCAGCAGCTTAAGGGACAGGGTCTCCATGAACACTGAAGCTTTCTTT
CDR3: CASSLRDRVSMNTEAFF

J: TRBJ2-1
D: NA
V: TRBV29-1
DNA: TGCAGCGTACAGGGCGGCTACGGGAATGAGCAGTTCTTC
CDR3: CSVQGGYGNEQFF

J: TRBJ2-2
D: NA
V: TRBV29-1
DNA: TGCAGCGCTCGAGGGCTTATCAACACCGGGGAGCTGTTTTTT
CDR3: CSARGLINTGELFF